This T cell receptor beta chain originates from a study of blood T cell repertoires in COVID-19. The wider study: Sites in the United States, Italy and Spain provided acute and convalescent COVID-19 samples. Sources were T cells, B-cell-depleted T cells, or PBMCs; the material itself was cDNA or gDNA.

Losses at the gene ends were 3 bases for V and 4 bases for J; bases not matched to a gene: 1. The CDR3 length is 13 residues. Germline CDR1 reads MNHNS; CDR2 reads SASEGT. Per the study methods: The assay estimated nucleated cells by amplifying reference gene primers. Sequenced by immunoSEQ multiplex PCR; TCRdb stores in-frame clones only, minus some. V and J calls and clone size are those listed in that table; D and trimming were worked out from the DNA. The top ten clones hold about 1% of a sample with some 270,000 clones, over 75% of them seen once. Seattle participants joined during active infection and were tracked over time. A word on this clone: This sample includes further DNA sequences coding for the same CDR3.

The source of this sequence is a human donor with COVID-19, enrolled during active disease. The donor label of this sample is uncertain. The source material was peripheral blood. The gene calls are TRBV6-1 and TRBJ1-1, with 8 positions matching TRBD1. The CDR3 loop is CASSETGATEAFF. The CDR3 region has the DNA TGTGCCAGCAGTGAGACAGGGGCCACTGAAGCTTTCTTT.